This TCR beta chain was obtained from a study of technical replicates of blood from a handful of donors. CDR3 length: 15 amino acids. Germline V gene data show CDR1 as SGHRS and CDR2 as YFSETQ. V dropped 2 bases and J dropped 4; count of bases not matched to a gene: 2. Libraries were prepared by immunoSEQ multiplex PCR; TCRdb keeps only in-frame clonotypes and omits some of them. The data contain 75,000 to 100,000 clones, 85% to 95% of them seen just once; the ten biggest clones take up around 0.31%. The sample consisted of T cells isolated from PBMCs. The sequence was obtained from a human donor in good health. J is TRBJ2-7 and V is TRBV5-1; 14 bases fit TRBD2. The CDR3 loop is CASSLGTSGRYEQYF. CDR3 nucleotide sequence: TGCGCCAGCAGCTTAGGGACTAGCGGGAGATACGAGCAGTACTTC.